A selection of T cell receptor beta chains follows, all from one sample in a study of blood T cell repertoires in COVID-19. Data came from immunoSEQ multiplex PCR; TCRdb stores just in-frame clones and leaves some out. The table includes about 200,000 clones, around nine tenths detected once. The sequenced sample consisted of peripheral blood. The receptor set was obtained from a man between 18 and 35 years old with active or convalescent COVID-19. CDR3s include the opening cysteine and the closing phenylalanine or tryptophan. The D gene is left open where the match is weak. Only part of the rows carry a size: once, few, many, or a class if the clone is expanded.

d_call,j_call,clone_size,v_call,cdr3_aa,cdr3_nt
-,TRBJ1-1,once,TRBV6-5,CASTMEGGGFEAFF,TGTGCCAGCACCATGGAAGGGGGGGGGTTTGAAGCTTTCTTT
TRBD2,TRBJ2-7,-,TRBV2,CASALAGAYEQYF,TGTGCCAGCGCGCTAGCGGGAGCCTACGAGCAGTACTTC
-,TRBJ1-2,-,TRBV7-9,CASSLASRNYGYTF,TGTGCCAGCAGCTTAGCTTCCCGGAACTATGGCTACACCTTC
TRBD1,TRBJ2-5,-,TRBV9,CASSVGGGRGLETQYF,TGTGCCAGCAGCGTAGGGGGAGGCAGGGGGCTGGAGACCCAGTACTTC
-,TRBJ2-7,few,TRBV12-3/TRBV12-4,CASSLGHEQYF,TGTGCCAGCAGTCTGGGGCACGAGCAGTACTTC
-,TRBJ1-4,-,TRBV12-5,CASGPDWGEKLFF,TGTGCTAGTGGTCCGGACTGGGGAGAAAAACTGTTTTTT
-,TRBJ1-1,-,TRBV30,CAWSVRRDEAFF,TGTGCCTGGAGTGTACGTCGAGATGAAGCTTTCTTT
-,TRBJ1-2,-,TRBV10-3,CAISESSANYGYTF,TGTGCCATCAGTGAGTCCTCCGCTAACTATGGCTACACCTTC
TRBD1,TRBJ2-7,-,TRBV14,CASSQNPRQGLSSYEQYF,TGTGCCAGCAGCCAAAACCCCCGACAGGGTTTGAGCTCCTACGAGCAGTACTTC
-,TRBJ2-7,-,TRBV5-1,CASSLERGGYEQYF,TGCGCCAGCAGCTTGGAGAGGGGAGGCTACGAGCAGTACTTC
-,TRBJ2-3,-,TRBV2,CASSEDYLFTDTQYF,TGTGCCAGCAGTGAAGACTATCTTTTCACAGATACGCAGTATTTT
-,TRBJ2-7,-,TRBV19,CASSIGQDLNEQYF,TGTGCCAGTAGTATAGGGCAGGATTTAAACGAGCAGTACTTC
TRBD1,TRBJ2-6,-,TRBV5-6,CASSPAGGGANVLTF,TGTGCCAGCAGCCCCGCAGGGGGTGGGGCCAACGTCCTGACTTTC
-,TRBJ2-5,-,TRBV5-5,CASSLETDQETQYF,TGTGCCAGCAGCTTAGAGACAGACCAAGAGACCCAGTACTTC
TRBD1,TRBJ1-1,-,TRBV16,CASSRMGQGNTEAFF,TGTGCCAGCAGCCGCATGGGACAGGGGAACACTGAAGCTTTCTTT
TRBD2,TRBJ2-3,-,TRBV5-1,CASSLAGGSFTDTQYF,TGCGCCAGCAGCTTGGCGGGGGGGTCCTTCACAGATACGCAGTATTTT
-,TRBJ1-3,-,TRBV30,CAWSVPASVNTIYF,TGTGCCTGGAGTGTCCCCGCTAGTGTCAACACCATATATTTT
-,TRBJ1-5,-,TRBV6-5,CASSREINQPQHF,TGTGCCAGCAGCCGGGAGATCAATCAGCCCCAGCATTTT
-,TRBJ2-7,-,TRBV29-1,CSVAKAQGYEQYF,TGCAGCGTTGCGAAAGCACAGGGCTACGAGCAGTACTTC
TRBD1,TRBJ1-2,-,TRBV19,CAPGTGGYTF,TGTGCTCCCGGGACAGGCGGCTACACCTTC
TRBD2,TRBJ2-7,-,TRBV19,CASSIQLADNYEQYF,TGTGCCAGTAGTATACAACTAGCGGATAACTACGAGCAGTACTTC
-,TRBJ2-7,-,TRBV5-4,CASSSYGTPSYEQYF,TGTGCCAGCAGCTCTTATGGGACACCATCCTACGAGCAGTACTTC
TRBD1,TRBJ2-7,-,TRBV28,CASSHWDRAYEQYF,TGTGCCAGCAGTCACTGGGACAGGGCCTACGAGCAGTACTTC
TRBD1,TRBJ1-5,-,TRBV27,CASSDRGGNQPQHF,TGTGCCAGCAGTGACAGGGGTGGGAATCAGCCCCAGCATTTT
-,TRBJ1-1,-,TRBV6-5,CASSYKSGTTEAFF,TGTGCCAGCAGTTACAAGTCCGGGACAACTGAAGCTTTCTTT
-,TRBJ1-5,-,TRBV6-5,CASRERTATQPQHF,TGTGCCAGCAGGGAGCGGACAGCGACACAGCCCCAGCATTTT
TRBD1,TRBJ1-1,-,TRBV9,CASSAGQGGTEAFF,TGTGCCAGCAGCGCGGGACAGGGTGGTACTGAAGCTTTCTTT
TRBD1,TRBJ2-4,-,TRBV10-3,CATRSPGQGLAKNIQYF,TGTGCCACACGATCCCCGGGACAGGGGCTAGCCAAAAACATTCAGTACTTC
-,TRBJ2-1,-,TRBV6-1,CASSEAQRTQQFF,TGTGCCAGCAGTGAAGCACAGCGGACCCAGCAGTTCTTC
-,TRBJ2-1,-,TRBV11-2,CASRTPLNNEQFF,TGTGCCAGCCGCACCCCACTCAACAATGAGCAGTTCTTC
-,TRBJ1-4,-,TRBV10-2,CASSGPSVREGGEKLFF,TGCGCCAGCAGTGGGCCTTCCGTACGGGAAGGGGGTGAAAAACTGTTTTTT
TRBD2,TRBJ2-1,-,TRBV5-1,CASSLATAGGRDEQFF,TGCGCCAGCAGCTTGGCTACTGCGGGGGGCCGGGATGAGCAGTTCTTC
TRBD2,TRBJ2-1,few,TRBV2,CASSEEWGGNEQFF,TGTGCCAGCAGTGAAGAATGGGGGGGGAATGAGCAGTTCTTC
TRBD1,TRBJ1-2,-,TRBV11-2,CASSSPGTGANYGYTF,TGTGCCAGCAGCTCCCCAGGGACAGGCGCTAACTATGGCTACACCTTC
TRBD1,TRBJ2-1,-,TRBV18,CASSRDRGLEQFF,TGTGCCAGCTCACGGGACAGGGGTCTCGAGCAGTTCTTC
-,TRBJ1-2,-,TRBV10-3,CAIKSGAGQGLVYGYTF,TGTGCCATCAAATCGGGTGCTGGGCAGGGGTTAGTCTATGGCTACACCTTC
-,TRBJ2-5,few,TRBV2,CASNGGWWMETQYF,TGTGCCAGCAACGGAGGGTGGTGGATGGAGACCCAGTACTTC
TRBD2,TRBJ2-5,-,TRBV5-1,CASSPGLAGKETQYF,TGCGCCAGCAGCCCCGGACTAGCGGGGAAAGAGACCCAGTACTTC
TRBD2,TRBJ2-1,-,TRBV6-6,CASSYPSGHNEQFF,TGTGCCAGCAGTTACCCTAGCGGCCACAATGAGCAGTTCTTC
TRBD1,TRBJ2-7,-,TRBV18,CASSPDRAAYEQYF,TGTGCCAGCTCACCGGACAGGGCGGCCTACGAGCAGTACTTC
TRBD2,TRBJ2-5,-,TRBV30,CAWTQNSGPQETQYF,TGTGCCTGGACCCAAAATAGCGGGCCCCAAGAGACCCAGTACTTC
TRBD1,TRBJ1-5,-,TRBV6-1,CASSEGPGGQPQHF,TGTGCCAGCAGTGAAGGTCCAGGGGGACAGCCCCAGCATTTT
-,TRBJ1-1,once,TRBV27,CASSQRVFGEAFF,TGTGCCAGCAGTCAACGCGTCTTCGGTGAAGCTTTCTTT
-,TRBJ2-1,-,TRBV9,CASSPGGQLAYNEQFF,TGTGCCAGCAGCCCTGGAGGACAGTTAGCTTACAATGAGCAGTTCTTC
TRBD1,TRBJ2-7,-,TRBV9,CASSVGQGRYEQYF,TGTGCCAGCAGCGTGGGACAGGGCCGCTACGAGCAGTACTTC
-,TRBJ2-7,-,TRBV12-3/TRBV12-4,CASSRGEVYEQYF,TGTGCCAGCTCACGCGGGGAGGTCTACGAGCAGTACTTC
-,TRBJ1-5,few,TRBV19,CASSQQGYQPQHF,TGTGCCAGTAGTCAACAGGGATACCAGCCCCAGCATTTT
TRBD2,TRBJ2-1,once,TRBV24-1,CATSDQSGGAYNEQFF,TGTGCCACCAGTGATCAGAGCGGGGGGGCCTACAATGAGCAGTTCTTC
TRBD2,TRBJ2-1,-,TRBV18,CASSQTSGWYNEQFF,TGTGCCAGCTCACAAACTAGCGGTTGGTACAATGAGCAGTTCTTC